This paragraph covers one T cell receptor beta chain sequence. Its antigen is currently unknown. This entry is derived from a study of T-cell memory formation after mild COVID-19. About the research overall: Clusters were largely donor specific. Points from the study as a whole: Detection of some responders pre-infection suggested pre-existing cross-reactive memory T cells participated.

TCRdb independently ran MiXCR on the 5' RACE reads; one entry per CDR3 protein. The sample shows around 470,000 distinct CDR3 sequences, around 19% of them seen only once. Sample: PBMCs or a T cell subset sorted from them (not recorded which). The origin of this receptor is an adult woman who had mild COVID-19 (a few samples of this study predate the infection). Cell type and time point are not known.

CDR3 residues: CASRPGTASYNEQFF. The CDR3 DNA sequence: TGTGCCAGTAGACCCGGGACAGCGTCCTACAATGAGCAGTTCTTC. V usage is TRBV19 and J usage is TRBJ2-1, with TRBD1 identical over 7 bases. Germline values: CDR1 LNHDA, CDR2 SQIVND (reference sequence). Unmatched junction bases numbered 6, after V lost 6 bases and J lost 1 base. CDR3 length equals 15 residues.